The 10 T cell receptor beta chains below were found in one sample sequenced in a study of CXCR3-negative and CXCR3-positive naive CD8 T cells. Study observations and caveats: CXCR3-negative naive cells had less hydrophobic TRB CDR3s than did CXCR3-positive naive cells.

UMI-labeled TRB cDNA libraries were prepared by 5' RACE. Each CDR3 protein gets one entry in TCRdb, which reprocessed the 5' RACE reads and gives no DNA. This repertoire includes around 88,000 distinct CDR3 sequences. These receptors' targets are unknown. Sequencing used naive CXCR3+ CD8+ T cells from blood. This sample's subset: CD45RO-CCR7+CD27+CD95- naive CD8+ T cells expressing CXCR3 (TNR3+). These TCRs come from a human donor in good health. Some clones in this sample may be carry-over from other donors' samples.

The chain links TRBV11-2 to TRBJ2-2; the D gene TCRdb calls, TRBD2, cannot be checked with no DNA. Germline V gives CDR1 SGHAT, CDR2 FQNNGV. The CDR3 length is 15 residues. The CDR3: CASSLEGRNTGELFF.

The gene calls are TRBV7-2 and TRBJ2-5; TCRdb lists TRBD2, though no DNA is available to test this call. This CDR3 comprises 15 residues. CDR1 SGHTA and CDR2 FQGNSA come from the germline V gene. CDR3 sequence reads: CASSPTLAIQETQYF.

The rearrangement joins TRBV6-4 to TRBJ2-3; the D call from TCRdb, TRBD2, cannot be confirmed without DNA. Germline V gene sequence: CDR1 MRHNA, CDR2 SNTAGT. This CDR3 spans 15 amino acids. CDR3: CASSAHGGALDTQYF.

The chain employs TRBV29-1 and TRBJ2-6; TCRdb gives TRBD2 as the D gene, but with no DNA this cannot be confirmed. The CDR3 totals 17 residues. From germline, CDR1 is SQVTM and CDR2 ANQGSEA. The CDR3 region is CSVEEREGLAGANVLTF.

The J gene is TRBJ2-7, the V gene TRBV29-1; TCRdb's D call of TRBD1 is untestable without DNA. The CDR3 runs to 13 residues. Germline V gives CDR1 SQVTM, CDR2 ANQGSEA. The chain's CDR3 is CSVPGDIHYEQYF.

The J gene is TRBJ1-3, the V gene TRBV6-5. The CDR3 totals 21 residues. Germline-derived CDR1 and CDR2 are MNHEY and SVGAGI. CDR3 in amino acids: CASSYGPPSGWGGQAGNTIYF.

The rearrangement joins TRBV9 to TRBJ2-2; the TCRdb D gene call, TRBD2, has no DNA to confirm it. CDR3 length equals 17 residues. The germline CDR1 and CDR2 sequences are SGDLS and YYNGEE. CDR3 region: CASSVAPALGRTGELFF.

The chain employs TRBV28 and TRBJ1-1; TCRdb's D call, TRBD1, is unchecked because there is no DNA. This CDR3 spans 16 amino acids. CDR1 and CDR2 (germline): MDHEN, SYDVKM. The CDR3 loop reads CASSLKDRGWNTEAFF.

The chain is built from TRBV7-8 and TRBJ2-3; checking the TCRdb D call of TRBD1 is not possible without DNA. The germline V gene has CDR1 SGHVS and CDR2 FQNEAQ. The CDR3 contains 15 residues. The CDR3 sequence is CASSASGGRGDTQYF.

V is TRBV9 and J is TRBJ2-5. This CDR3 comprises 14 residues. Germline lookup yields CDR1 SGDLS and CDR2 YYNGEE. CDR3 amino acids: CASSVKRDSETQYF.